Listed below are T cell receptor beta chains from one sample, sequenced in a study of T cells in Graves' hyperthyroidism and ophthalmopathy. Via MiXCR, TCRdb re-called the multiplex PCR reads, giving one row per CDR3 protein. Seen here are hundreds of thousands of distinct CDR3 sequences, over 12% observed once, and the top ten hold around 14%. The sequencing input was blood. These receptors all come from a man in his late teens or twenties with Graves' ophthalmopathy. Both conserved end residues are part of each CDR3. Each record gives: CDR3 protein, CDR3 DNA, clone size, D gene, V gene, J gene. A D gene is named only where the DNA matches it firmly. Clone size appears in some rows only: once, few, many, or a class for an expanded clone.

CDR3aa: CAISESGLGGYTF
CDR3nt: TGTGCCATCAGTGAGTCTGGGCTAGGGGGCTACACCTTC
abundance: .
d_gene: .
v_gene: TRBV10-3
j_gene: TRBJ1-2

CDR3aa: CATRDWNTEAFF
CDR3nt: TGTGCCACACGGGACTGGAACACTGAAGCTTTCTTT
abundance: many
d_gene: .
v_gene: TRBV6-2/TRBV6-3
j_gene: TRBJ1-1

CDR3aa: CASSQVRVGDSPLHF
CDR3nt: TGCGCCAGCAGCCAAGTCCGGGTGGGGGATTCACCCCTCCACTTT
abundance: .
d_gene: .
v_gene: TRBV4-1
j_gene: TRBJ1-6

CDR3aa: CATSVTGKAETQYF
CDR3nt: TGTGCCACCAGTGTTACAGGGAAAGCGGAGACCCAGTACTTC
abundance: many
d_gene: .
v_gene: TRBV24-1
j_gene: TRBJ2-5

CDR3aa: CASSLLDLQETQYF
CDR3nt: TGTGCCAGCTCACTTCTAGACCTCCAAGAGACCCAGTACTTC
abundance: .
d_gene: .
v_gene: TRBV18
j_gene: TRBJ2-5

CDR3aa: CASSFSETRTNYGYTF
CDR3nt: TGTGCCAGCAGCTTTTCGGAGACAAGAACTAACTATGGCTACACCTTC
abundance: few
d_gene: .
v_gene: TRBV11-3
j_gene: TRBJ1-2

CDR3aa: CASSTRDRGMGDTQYF
CDR3nt: TGTGCCAGCAGCACCCGGGACAGGGGAATGGGGGATACGCAGTATTTT
abundance: few
d_gene: TRBD1
v_gene: TRBV5-4
j_gene: TRBJ2-3

CDR3aa: CASSSPGQGATLANTGELFF
CDR3nt: TGTGCCAGCAGCTCACCGGGACAGGGGGCCACGTTAGCGAACACCGGGGAGCTGTTTTTT
abundance: many
d_gene: TRBD1
v_gene: TRBV7-9
j_gene: TRBJ2-2

CDR3aa: CASRRLAGSTDTQYF
CDR3nt: TGTGCCAGCAGACGACTAGCGGGGAGCACAGATACGCAGTATTTT
abundance: many
d_gene: TRBD2
v_gene: TRBV7-2
j_gene: TRBJ2-3

CDR3aa: CASSLPGRPQHF
CDR3nt: TGTGCCAGCTCCCTACCGGGAAGGCCCCAGCATTTT
abundance: many
d_gene: .
v_gene: TRBV7-2
j_gene: TRBJ1-5